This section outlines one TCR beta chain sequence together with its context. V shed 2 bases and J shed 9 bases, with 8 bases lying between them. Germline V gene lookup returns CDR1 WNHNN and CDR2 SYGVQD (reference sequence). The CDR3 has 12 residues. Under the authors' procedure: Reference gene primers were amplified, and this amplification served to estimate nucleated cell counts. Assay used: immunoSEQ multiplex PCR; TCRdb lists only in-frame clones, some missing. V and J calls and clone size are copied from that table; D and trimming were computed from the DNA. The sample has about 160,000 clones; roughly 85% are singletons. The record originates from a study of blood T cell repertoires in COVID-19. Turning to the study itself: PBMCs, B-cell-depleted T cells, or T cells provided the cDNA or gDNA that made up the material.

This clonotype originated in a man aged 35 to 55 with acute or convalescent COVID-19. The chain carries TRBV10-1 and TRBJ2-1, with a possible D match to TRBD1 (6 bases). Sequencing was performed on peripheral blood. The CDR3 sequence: CASSERRGEQFF. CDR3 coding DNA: TGCGCCAGCAGTGAGCGCAGGGGTGAGCAGTTCTTC.